This record covers a single T cell receptor (beta chain). Its antigen is still unknown. These data originate in a study of CD4 T cells in relation to SARS-CoV-2 and coronaviruses. Method: immunoSEQ multiplex PCR; TCRdb's copy keeps in-frame clones and lacks some. The table lists over 20,000 clones, 60% to 85% of them singletons. Trimming cost V 3 bases and J 7 bases, with 9 bases left between them. This CDR3 comprises 13 residues. Germline V gene sequence: CDR1 SGHAT, CDR2 FQNNGV. Before the COVID-19 pandemic, during about 2010-2019, CD4+ T cells were taken from unexposed donors. Isolation of CD4+ T cells took place after approximately 10 days in culture. On days 3 and 7, cultures got half fresh IL-2 medium.

The sample consisted of CD4+ T cells from PBMCs, cultured in vitro. This sequence was found in a human donor in good health. V gene TRBV11-2 combines with J gene TRBJ1-4; a weak D match, TRBD1 (5 bases). The CDR3 DNA reads as TGTGCCAGCAGCTTGGGTCAGGGTGAAAAACTGTTTTTT. This translates into CASSLGQGEKLFF.